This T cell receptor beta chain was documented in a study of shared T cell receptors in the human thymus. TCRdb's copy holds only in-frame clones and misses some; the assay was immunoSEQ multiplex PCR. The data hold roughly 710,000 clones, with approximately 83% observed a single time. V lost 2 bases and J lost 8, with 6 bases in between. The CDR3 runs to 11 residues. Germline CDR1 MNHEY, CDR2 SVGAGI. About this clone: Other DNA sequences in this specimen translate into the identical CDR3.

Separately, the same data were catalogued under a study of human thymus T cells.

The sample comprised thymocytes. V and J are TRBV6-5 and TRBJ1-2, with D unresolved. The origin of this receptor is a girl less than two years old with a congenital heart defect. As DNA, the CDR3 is TGTGCCAGCAGTTACGGCAGGGGCTACACCTTC. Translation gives CASSYGRGYTF.